The clone carrying this TCR beta chain was picked up a small number of times. Germline V lookup: CDR1 LNHNV, CDR2 YYDKDF (reference sequence). Trimming removed 3 bases at V and 6 bases at J, with 6 bases between. This CDR3 has 12 residues. The sample belongs to a study of blood T cells in healthy people across ages. Combining a sample-barcoded 5' primer with a J-beta primer mix, a second PCR ran for 7 to 11 cycles. From the 5' RACE reads, TCRdb called clonotypes with MiXCR, one entry per CDR3 protein. The data contain about a million distinct CDR3 sequences, about two fifths of them singletons. The J gene is TRBJ2-1, the V gene TRBV15; D is ambiguous. Sequencing used blood. The sequence came from a man younger than 35 in good health. Here the CDR3 reads CATSSHGNEQFF. The CDR3 nucleotides are TGTGCCACCAGCAGCCATGGCAATGAGCAGTTCTTC.